These 31 T cell receptor beta chains were all obtained from the same sample, sequenced in a study. TCRdb re-derived calls from the 5' RACE reads in MiXCR, one entry per CDR3 protein. The sample lists tens of thousands of distinct CDR3 sequences, less than 40% occurring once. The sample was tumor-infiltrating naive CD4+ T cells sorted from the breast tumor. Stated subset: naive CD4+ T cells, CD4+CD45RA+CD25-. Source of these receptors: a female donor with breast cancer.

CDR3 in DNA: TGTGCCAGCAGCGCCGGGACAGGGGAGCCCGGGGCCAACGTCCTGACTTTC. This codes for CASSAGTGEPGANVLTF. V and J are TRBV12-3 or TRBV12-4 and TRBJ2-6, with 10 bases matching TRBD1. The CDR3 totals 17 residues. V shed 6 bases and J 4 bases; nucleotides not matched to a gene: 9.

This clonotype was found many times. The chain joins TRBV5-1 to TRBJ2-6; tentative D call: TRBD2 (6 bases). This CDR3 comprises 16 residues. The germline V gene has CDR1 SGHRS and CDR2 YFSETQ. Trimming stripped 0 bases from V and 1 base from J, with 8 bases between. DNA of the CDR3: TGCGCCAGCAGCTTGGGCGGGGAGTCTGGGGCCAACGTCCTGACTTTC. It yields the protein CASSLGGESGANVLTF.

This clonotype is termed medium-sized. This chain links TRBV9 with TRBJ1-2, with D tentatively TRBD1 (6 bases). The germline gives CDR1 SGDLS, CDR2 YYNGEE. Trimming removed 3 bases at V and 10 bases at J, with 13 bases between. The CDR3 covers 12 residues. CDR3 sequence: CASSAWDNTYTF. The CDR3 DNA reads TGTGCCAGCAGCGCGTGGGACAATACCTACACCTTC. Full variable domain (remainder filled in from reference TRBV9 and TRBJ1-2): DSGVTQTPKHLITATGQRVTLRCSPRSGDLSVYWYQQSLDQGLQFLIQYYNGEERAKGNILERFSAQQFPDLHSELNLSSLELGDSALYFCASSAWDNTYTFGSGTRLTVV.

As concerns this clonotype: This may stem from a read error, because a much larger clone lies one nucleotide away. The J gene is TRBJ1-5, the V gene TRBV3-1; D ambiguous. Germline V gene sequence: CDR1 LGHDT, CDR2 YNNKEL (reference sequence). V was pared by 0 bases and J by 7 bases, with 13 bases between. This CDR3 contains 15 residues. The CDR3 loop is CASSQDGGLGQPQHF. The CDR3 DNA follows: TGTGCCAGCAGCCAAGATGGTGGGTTGGGGCAGCCCCAGCATTTT. Complete variable domain (other parts from reference TRBV3-1 and TRBJ1-5): DTAVSQTPKYLVTQMGNDKSIKCEQNLGHDTMYWYKQDSKKFLKIMFSYNNKELIINETVPNRFSPKSPDKAHLNLHINSLELGDSAVYFCASSQDGGLGQPQHFGDGTRLSIL.

This clonotype was counted ten times or more. The chain joins TRBV20-1 to TRBJ1-5; 8 positions agree with TRBD1. Trimming removed 6 bases from V and 7 bases from J; junction bases left unmatched: 11. The CDR3 has 14 residues. Germline CDR1 DFQATT, CDR2 SNEGSKA (reference sequence). CDR3 DNA sequence: TGCAGTGCCACCGGACAGGGCAAAGGGCAGCCCCAGCATTTT. Translated, it gives CSATGQGKGQPQHF.

This clonotype appeared a few times. V and J are TRBV20-1 and TRBJ1-1, with D uncertain. The CDR3 covers 13 residues. CDR1 is DFQATT, CDR2 SNEGSKA, per germline (reference sequence). Trimming removed 3 bases from V and 3 bases from J, with 11 bases in between. CDR3 region: CSARPSLYTEAFF. The CDR3 nucleotides are TGCAGTGCTAGGCCCTCGCTGTACACTGAAGCTTTCTTT.

This clonotype was observed a few times. The V and J genes are TRBV20-1 and TRBJ2-3; D is perhaps TRBD2 (6 bases). Per germline, CDR1 DFQATT and CDR2 SNEGSKA (reference sequence). This CDR3 is built from 14 residues. V shed 5 bases and J shed 7 bases, with 19 bases lying between them. DNA of the CDR3: TGCAGTGCTCCCGGGGAGACTAGGGGAAATACGCAGTATTTT. The encoded protein is CSAPGETRGNTQYF.

Concerning this clonotype itself: The junction and the germline gene differ at one end; a read error may be behind it. The genes are TRBV5-1 and TRBJ2-7; D gene uncertain. Germline V gene lookup returns CDR1 SGHRS and CDR2 YFSETQ. This CDR3 has 15 residues. CDR3 nucleotide sequence: TGCGCCAGCAGTCCTGACGGTAGAAGCTCCTACGGGCAGTACTTC. Translated: CASSPDGRSSYGQYF.

This chain links TRBV21-1 with TRBJ1-5. TRBV21-1 is termed a pseudogene. The CDR3 is 19 amino acids. CDR3 loop: CASSKVATASGFSNQPQHF. The CDR3, as DNA: TGTGCCAGCAGCAAAGTAGCCACAGCCTCGGGTTTTAGCAATCAGCCCCAGCATTTT.

This clonotype was seen ten or more times. V usage is TRBV6-5 and J usage is TRBJ2-6; D is possibly TRBD2 (6 bases). This CDR3 has 16 residues. The ends were cut back, 0 bases at V and 2 bases at J, with 8 bases in the middle. The germline V gene has CDR1 MNHEY and CDR2 SVGAGI. Written as DNA, the CDR3 is TGTGCCAGCAGTTACTCCGGGAGTACTGGGGCCAACGTCCTGACTTTC. Translation gives CASSYSGSTGANVLTF.

There are a few counts of this clonotype. A clone one base away is much larger, so this may be a read error. The V call is TRBV20-1, the J call TRBJ2-3; maybe TRBD1 (6 bases). Germline V CDR1 and CDR2: DFQATT, SNEGSKA (reference sequence). V lost 2 bases and J 3 bases, leaving 12 bases between the germline ends. This CDR3 spans 14 amino acids. The CDR3 DNA sequence: TGCAGTGCTAGATTACAGGGTGTAACAGATACGCAGTATTTT. Protein sequence: CSARLQGVTDTQYF.

This chain joins TRBV15 and TRBJ2-1, with D perhaps TRBD1 (6 bases). This CDR3 has 13 residues. V gave up 6 bases and J gave up 5 bases, with 11 bases separating them. The germline V gene has CDR1 LNHNV and CDR2 YYDKDF (reference sequence). CDR3 DNA: TGTGCCACCAGTCAGGGGACCCACAATGAGCAGTTCTTC. It yields the protein CATSQGTHNEQFF.

CDR3 DNA sequence: TGTGCCAGCGGTAGAGGGTCCTACGAGCAGTACTTC. Amino acid sequence: CASGRGSYEQYF. The V and J genes are TRBV7-9 and TRBJ2-7; the D gene is possibly TRBD2 (5 bases). Trimming removed 8 bases at V and 1 base at J, with 9 bases between. The CDR3 runs to 12 residues. Germline V gives CDR1 SEHNR, CDR2 FQNEAQ (reference sequence).

By sample share, this clonotype is medium-sized. The chain combines TRBV6-1 with TRBJ1-5; D is unclear. Germline-derived CDR1 and CDR2 are MNHNS and SASEGT. The CDR3 has 14 amino acids. The V end was cut by 3 bases, the J end by 6 bases, with 12 bases between. The CDR3 is CASSEWWVGQPQHF. The CDR3 DNA is TGTGCCAGCAGTGAGTGGTGGGTTGGTCAGCCCCAGCATTTT.

With regard to this clonotype: Relative to the germline gene, one junction end is altered; a read error may explain this. The chain recombines TRBV5-1 with TRBJ1-1; D might be TRBD1 (5 bases). Germline V gene data show CDR1 as SGHRS and CDR2 as YFSETQ. This CDR3 has 19 amino acids. This CDR3 is CASSYPAGAAHKSNTAAFF. The CDR3 bases are TGCGCCAGCAGCTACCCCGCTGGGGCCGCACATAAGAGCAACACTGCAGCTTTCTTT.

J is TRBJ1-3 and V is TRBV29-1; D unresolved. Germline CDR1 SQVTM, CDR2 ANQGSEA. V dropped 7 bases and J dropped 2 bases, with 15 bases sitting between them. The length of the CDR3 is 14 residues. The CDR3 nucleotides read TGCAGCGCTCTACCCGGTGGGGCTGGAAACACCATATATTTT. Translating gives CSALPGGAGNTIYF.

This clonotype was seen at least ten times. V is TRBV6-1 and J is TRBJ2-1, with 7 bases aligning to TRBD2. The trim removed 8 bases at V and 6 bases at J, leaving 7 bases unmatched. The CDR3 sequence is 13 residues long. Germline V gene sequence: CDR1 MNHNS, CDR2 SASEGT. The CDR3 spells CASGRGLGNEQFF. CDR3 bases: TGTGCCAGCGGGAGGGGCTTGGGCAATGAGCAGTTCTTC.

At least ten counts were recorded for this clonotype. CDR3 sequence: CASSGSLGDTNYGYTF. CDR3 DNA: TGTGCCAGCAGTGGGTCCCTAGGGGATACTAACTATGGCTACACCTTC. V is TRBV6-1 and J is TRBJ1-2, with D perhaps matching TRBD1 (5 bases). CDR3 length: 16 amino acids. Trimming shortened V by 4 bases and J by 0 bases, and 15 bases separated the two germline ends. Germline assignment: CDR1 MNHNS and CDR2 SASEGT.

This clonotype was recorded a few times. In DNA, the CDR3 is TGTGCCAGCAGTTCCCCCGGTAGAAGGGGGACGGGAGAAAAACTGTTTTTT. The encoded protein is CASSSPGRRGTGEKLFF. This sequence joins TRBV12-3 or TRBV12-4 and TRBJ1-4; TRBD1 is a possible D gene (6 bases). The ends were cut back, 4 bases at V and 8 bases at J, with 23 bases in the middle. The CDR3 spans 17 residues.

With respect to this clonotype: Since a much larger clone is just one base distant, this may be a read error. The chain carries TRBV3-1 and TRBJ1-1; D unresolved. Germline assignment: CDR1 LGHDT and CDR2 YNNKEL (reference sequence). Trimming took 3 bases from V and 7 from J, leaving 9 bases between them. The CDR3 runs 12 residues. Written as DNA, the CDR3 is TGTGCCAGCAGCCAGACATGGGGTGAAGCTTTCTTT. This codes for CASSQTWGEAFF.

On this clonotype itself: A read error is possible here, since a much larger clone lies one base away. The CDR3 coding sequence is TGCAGTGCTACCGACAACAGTGGGACGCAGTATTTT. Its translation is CSATDNSGTQYF. The chain combines TRBV20-1 with TRBJ2-3; D is ambiguous. V gave up 4 bases and J gave up 9 bases, with 14 bases separating them. The germline CDR1 and CDR2 sequences are DFQATT and SNEGSKA (reference sequence). The CDR3 sequence is 12 residues long.

A few counts support this clonotype. Possible read error: a much larger clone is one base away. The chain carries TRBV6-5 and TRBJ2-7, with D perhaps matching TRBD2 (5 bases). Trimming took 5 bases from V and 6 from J, leaving 8 bases between them. The CDR3 totals 11 residues. In germline, CDR1 is MNHEY, CDR2 SVGAGI. This CDR3 is CASSAAVEQYF. The CDR3 DNA follows: TGTGCCAGCAGTGCAGCGGTCGAGCAGTACTTC.

The chain combines TRBV4-1 with TRBJ2-1; D tentatively reads TRBD1 or TRBD2 (6 bases each). There are 16 residues in the CDR3. Trimming took off 1 base at V and 6 bases at J, with 16 bases between the two ends. Germline lookup yields CDR1 MGHRA and CDR2 YSYEKL. This CDR3 reads CASSQVGGRAGNEQFF. CDR3 DNA: TGCGCCAGCAGCCAAGTGGGGGGCAGGGCTGGCAATGAGCAGTTCTTC.

The genes are TRBV18 and TRBJ2-1, with 8 bases aligning to TRBD2. The J segment lost 0 bases and the V segment lost 2 bases, leaving 12 bases of the junction unmatched. CDR1 and CDR2 from the germline V gene are KGHSH and LQKENI. The CDR3 consists of 19 residues. CDR3 in amino acids: CASSPYVSGIQSSYNEQFF. The CDR3 DNA follows: TGTGCCAGCTCACCATATGTTAGCGGGATTCAGAGCTCCTACAATGAGCAGTTCTTC. Supplemented by reference TRBV18 and TRBJ2-1, the full variable domain reads NAGVMQNPRHLVRRRGQEARLRCSPMKGHSHVYWYRQLPEEGLKFMVYLQKENIIDESGMPKERFSAEFPKEGPSILRIQQVVRGDSAAYFCASSPYVSGIQSSYNEQFFGPGTRLTVL.

This clonotype was observed a few times. The junction departs from the called germline gene at one end, perhaps through a read error. The rearrangement links TRBV7-7 to TRBJ2-1; 8 bases are a match to TRBD2. Germline V CDR1 and CDR2: SSHAT, FNYEAQ (reference sequence). This CDR3 comprises 14 residues. CDR3 DNA: TGTGCTAGCAGCCGTAGCGGGACCGACAATGAGCAGTTCTTC. It yields the protein CASSRSGTDNEQFF.

The genes are TRBV29-1 and TRBJ2-3; 10 bases align to TRBD2. The CDR3 loop spans 15 amino acids. The J segment lost 4 bases and the V segment lost 0 bases, leaving 4 bases of the junction unmatched. Per the germline V gene, CDR1 is SQVTM and CDR2 is ANQGSEA. CDR3: CSVEEEREGSDTQYF. In nucleotides, the CDR3 is TGCAGCGTTGAAGAGGAGCGGGAGGGCTCAGATACGCAGTATTTT.

This clonotype showed up many times. The chain carries TRBV6-1 and TRBJ2-7; D might be TRBD2 (6 bases). This CDR3 has 14 amino acids. The V gene's germline CDR1 is MNHNS and CDR2 SASEGT. The V end was cut by 3 bases, the J end by 1 base, with 10 bases between. As DNA, the CDR3 is TGTGCCAGCAGTGATGGCGGGATGTCCTACGAGCAGTACTTC. Its translation is CASSDGGMSYEQYF.

The chain links TRBV29-1 to TRBJ2-1; 7 nucleotides agree with TRBD1. J lost 7 bases, V lost 5 bases, and 8 bases had no gene match. CDR3 length: 13 residues. Germline lookup yields CDR1 SQVTM and CDR2 ANQGSEA. CDR3 nucleotide sequence: TGCAGCGTTCTTACAGGGACAGAGAATGAGCAGTTCTTC. It yields the protein CSVLTGTENEQFF.

This clonotype occurred a few times. The chain has TRBV25-1 and TRBJ2-7, with 7 bases that match TRBD2. V was clipped by 2 bases and J by 7 bases; unmatched bases: 11. Looked up from germline, CDR1 is MGHDK and CDR2 is SYGVNS. This CDR3 comprises 15 residues. As DNA, the CDR3 is TGTGCCAGCAGTGAAGGGGGAACGGGAGGCGATGAGCAGTACTTC. It encodes CASSEGGTGGDEQYF.

This clonotype was picked up a small number of times. V is TRBV3-1 and J is TRBJ2-7, with 12 nucleotides matching TRBD2. The CDR3 runs 16 residues. The junction had 8 bases not matched to a gene; V was cut back by 4 bases and J by 4 bases. Germline CDR1 is LGHDT and CDR2 is YNNKEL (reference sequence). The CDR3 reads CASSPGRLAGEYEQYF. The CDR3 DNA is TGTGCCAGCAGCCCCGGGCGACTAGCGGGAGAGTACGAGCAGTACTTC.

The sample holds many counts of this clonotype. The rearrangement uses TRBV3-1 and TRBJ1-2; TRBD1 matches 10 bases. Germline V gives CDR1 LGHDT, CDR2 YNNKEL (reference sequence). The CDR3 contains 15 residues. J gave up 3 bases and V 4 bases, and 5 bases lay outside the gene matches. As DNA, the CDR3 is TGTGCCAGCAGCCTCCGACAGGGGGCCTACTATGGCTACACCTTC. It specifies CASSLRQGAYYGYTF.